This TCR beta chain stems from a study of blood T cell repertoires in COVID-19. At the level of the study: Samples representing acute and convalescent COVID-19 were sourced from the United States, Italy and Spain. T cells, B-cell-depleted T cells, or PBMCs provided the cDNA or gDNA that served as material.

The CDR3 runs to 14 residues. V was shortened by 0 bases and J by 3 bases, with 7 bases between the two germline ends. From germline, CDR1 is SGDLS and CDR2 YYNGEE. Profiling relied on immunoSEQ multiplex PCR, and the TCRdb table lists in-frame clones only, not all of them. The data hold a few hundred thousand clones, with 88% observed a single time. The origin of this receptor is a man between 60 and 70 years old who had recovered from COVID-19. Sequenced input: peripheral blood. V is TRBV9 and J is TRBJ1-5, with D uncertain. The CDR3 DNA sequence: TGTGCCAGCAGCGTAGCAGAAGTCAATCAGCCCCAGCATTTT. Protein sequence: CASSVAEVNQPQHF.